This T cell receptor (beta chain) appears in the sequencing data of a study of T-cell reconstitution after alpha-beta-depleted transplantation in children. Points from the study as a whole: Surviving recipient T cells and thymic progenitors accounted for the high day-60 TCRbeta diversity observed in some patients.

Of note for this clonotype: Its antigen is unknown.

This sample's TCRbeta library carried unique molecular identifier barcodes. TCRdb itself ran the PCR reads through MiXCR, one entry per CDR3 protein. This repertoire shows a few hundred thousand distinct CDR3 sequences, over 25% found once; its top ten account for 36%. Specimen: PBMCs, collected before TCRalphabeta/CD19-depleted stem cell transplant. The TCR sequence derives from a boy under two years old with Wiskott-Aldrich syndrome, due to receive a stem cell transplant.

The CDR3 nucleotides are TGTGCCAGCAGCTTAGTTGGACTAGCGGCCGGGCGGGAGACCCAGTACTTC. This sequence encodes CASSLVGLAAGRETQYF. This chain connects TRBV11-2 to TRBJ2-5; 10 nucleotides line up with TRBD2. J was trimmed by 5 bases and V by 1 base; bases with no gene match: 10. The CDR3 covers 17 residues. From germline, CDR1 is SGHAT and CDR2 FQNNGV. Together with reference TRBV11-2 and TRBJ2-5, the CDR3 gives the full variable domain: EAGVAQSPRYKIIEKRQSVAFWCNPISGHATLYWYQQILGQGPKLLIQFQNNGVVDDSQLPKDRFSAERLKGVDSTLKIQPAKLEDSAVYLCASSLVGLAAGRETQYFGPGTRLLVL.